Below, 23 T cell receptor beta chains from the same sample are listed, as sequenced in a study of blood T cell repertoires in COVID-19. Sequencing was performed with immunoSEQ multiplex PCR; in TCRdb, only in-frame clones are kept and a portion is missing. The sample includes 250,000 to 350,000 clones, around 90% of them seen just once. The sample taken for sequencing was PBMCs or T cells enriched from blood (not recorded which). These receptors came from a woman younger than 35 with acute COVID-19.

This clone was picked up a small number of times. The V call is TRBV7-9, the J call TRBJ2-7; D might be TRBD2 (6 bases). Between the trimmed V and J ends, which lost 5 bases and 2 bases, there was a span of 13 bases. CDR1 is SEHNR, CDR2 FQNEAQ, per germline (reference sequence). This CDR3 has 14 amino acids. The CDR3 DNA reads TGTGCCAGCAGCAAGAGCGGGCCCACCTACGAGCAGTACTTC. Protein sequence: CASSKSGPTYEQYF.

The chain carries TRBV6-4 and TRBJ2-1, with D maybe TRBD2 (6 bases). The V end was cut by 5 bases, the J end by 0 bases, with 14 bases between. The V gene's germline CDR1 is MRHNA and CDR2 SNTAGT. This CDR3 comprises 16 residues. The CDR3 loop is CASSFLGGSSYNEQFF. CDR3 DNA: TGTGCCAGCAGTTTCCTCGGGGGAAGCTCCTACAATGAGCAGTTCTTC.

This rearrangement joins TRBV2 to TRBJ1-5, with a tentative D call TRBD1 (5 bases). CDR3 length: 16 amino acids. The germline V and J ends were trimmed by 6 bases and 1 base, with 16 bases remaining between them. Germline loops: CDR1 SNHLY, CDR2 FYNNEI. CDR3 in DNA: TGTGCCAGCAGCCCCAGACAGACCGGGAGCAATCAGCCCCAGCATTTT. Amino acids: CASSPRQTGSNQPQHF.

This clone was found once. The J gene is TRBJ2-7, the V gene TRBV28; 8 nucleotides match TRBD1. CDR1 and CDR2 (germline): MDHEN, SYDVKM. Trimming removed 3 bases from V and 5 bases from J; junction bases left unmatched: 0. The CDR3 is made up of 12 amino acids. The CDR3 spells CASSLTGDEQYF. In DNA form, the CDR3 reads TGTGCCAGCAGTTTGACAGGGGACGAGCAGTACTTC.

This rearrangement joins TRBV29-1 to TRBJ1-4; D is perhaps TRBD1 (6 bases). V dropped 2 bases and J dropped 8 bases, with 18 bases sitting between them. CDR1 and CDR2 (germline): SQVTM, ANQGSEA. CDR3 length: 15 amino acids. In nucleotides, the CDR3 is TGCAGCGTTGAATCCGGTTCAGGGGTTGAGGAAAAACTGTTTTTT. The encoded protein is CSVESGSGVEEKLFF.

V is TRBV4-2 and J is TRBJ2-1; D possibly corresponds to TRBD2 (6 bases). The CDR3 is made up of 16 amino acids. Trimming left V 5 bases short and J 4 bases short, with 18 bases between. Per the germline V gene, CDR1 is LGHNA and CDR2 is YNFKEQ. CDR3 coding DNA: TGTGCCAGCAGCACCTCGGGGAGCGGGCATTACAATGAGCAGTTCTTC. Translated, it gives CASSTSGSGHYNEQFF.

The genes are TRBV11-3 and TRBJ2-2, with a tentative D call TRBD2 (5 bases). Germline V CDR1 and CDR2: SGHNT, YENEEA. With 1 base removed from V and 5 bases from J, the gap between germline ends came to 14 bases. The CDR3 sequence is 16 residues long. The CDR3 here is CASSLVGSAMTGELFF. The CDR3 DNA follows: TGTGCCAGCAGCTTAGTGGGTAGCGCGATGACCGGGGAGCTGTTTTTT.

The V and J genes are TRBV30 and TRBJ2-7; no clear D gene. This CDR3 has 12 amino acids. V dropped 1 base and J dropped 4 bases, with 8 bases sitting between them. Germline V CDR1 and CDR2: GTSNPN, SVGIG (reference sequence). The CDR3 region is CAWSAELYEQYF. The DNA for the CDR3 is TGTGCCTGGAGTGCGGAGTTATACGAGCAGTACTTC. Drawing the rest from reference TRBV30 and TRBJ2-7, the complete variable domain is SQTIHQWPATLVQPVGSPLSLECTVEGTSNPNLYWYRQAAGRGLQLLFYSVGIGQISSEVPQNLSASRPQDRQFILSSKKLLLSDSGFYLCAWSAELYEQYFGPGTRLTVT.

The J gene is TRBJ1-1, the V gene TRBV28; D is undetermined. CDR3 length: 16 residues. The germline CDR1 and CDR2 sequences are MDHEN and SYDVKM. V lost 2 bases and J lost 6, with 19 bases in between. The CDR3 nucleotides read TGTGCCAGCAGTTTAGTCTTCTACGGAGCTAGGCCTGAAGCTTTCTTT. Translation gives CASSLVFYGARPEAFF.

This rearrangement joins TRBV7-2 to TRBJ2-5, with 7 bases lining up with TRBD1. The CDR3 covers 17 residues. J was trimmed by 4 bases and V by 4 bases; bases with no gene match: 15. Looked up from germline, CDR1 is SGHTA and CDR2 is FQGNSA. Here the CDR3 reads CASSSSPFRGKRETQYF. The CDR3 DNA is TGTGCCAGCAGCTCTTCCCCCTTCAGGGGGAAGCGAGAGACCCAGTACTTC.

V gene TRBV7-3 combines with J gene TRBJ1-1; 12 positions agree with TRBD1. The CDR3 runs to 18 residues. Germline CDR1 reads SGHTA; CDR2 reads FQGTGA. J was trimmed by 3 bases and V by 6 bases; bases with no gene match: 14. The chain's CDR3 is CASSQPGQGAGRDTEAFF. In DNA form, the CDR3 reads TGTGCCAGCAGTCAACCGGGACAGGGGGCCGGGCGCGACACTGAAGCTTTCTTT.

The V and J genes are TRBV19 and TRBJ2-1; 10 bases are shared with TRBD2. Losses at the gene ends were 2 bases for V and 6 bases for J; bases not matched to a gene: 10. This CDR3 comprises 17 residues. CDR1 is LNHDA and CDR2 is SQIVND in the germline V gene (reference sequence). This CDR3 is CASSIRASRTSGNEQFF. In nucleotides, the CDR3 is TGTGCCAGTAGTATAAGGGCCTCAAGGACTAGCGGCAATGAGCAGTTCTTC. Full variable domain (rest looked up from reference TRBV19 and TRBJ2-1): DGGITQSPKYLFRKEGQNVTLSCEQNLNHDAMYWYRQDPGQGLRLIYYSQIVNDFQKGDIAEGYSVSREKKESFPLTVTSAQKNPTAFYLCASSIRASRTSGNEQFFGPGTRLTVL.

This chain joins TRBV19 and TRBJ2-1, with 7 bases fitting TRBD2. This CDR3 is built from 15 residues. V lost 8 bases to trimming and J lost 7 bases; unmatched junction nucleotides: 14. The V gene's germline CDR1 is LNHDA and CDR2 SQIVND (reference sequence). CDR3 nucleotide sequence: TGTGCCAGTCGGTCAGTGGGAGGGAGAGAGAATGAGCAGTTCTTC. Encoded protein: CASRSVGGRENEQFF.

V and J are TRBV12-3 or TRBV12-4 and TRBJ2-2, with 7 positions matching TRBD1. The CDR3 covers 13 residues. After removal of 10 bases from V and 2 bases from J, the junction contained 4 bases not matched to a gene. CDR3 sequence: CANGQENTGELFF. In DNA, the CDR3 is TGTGCCAACGGACAGGAAAACACCGGGGAGCTGTTTTTT.

The V call is TRBV11-3, the J call TRBJ1-1; TRBD1 might be the D (6 bases). CDR1 SGHNT and CDR2 YENEEA come from the germline V gene. CDR3 length: 14 residues. The germline V and J ends were trimmed by 1 base and 8 bases, with 14 bases remaining between them. The DNA for the CDR3 is TGTGCCAGCAGCTTAGGAGGACAGTGGAAAGAAGCTTTCTTT. It specifies CASSLGGQWKEAFF.

The V call is TRBV27, the J call TRBJ2-1; 8 positions match TRBD2. Germline CDR1 and CDR2: MNHEY and SMNVEV (reference sequence). The CDR3 covers 14 residues. V was clipped by 3 bases and J by 7 bases; unmatched bases: 5. The CDR3 here is CASSLTGGGNEQFF. As DNA, the CDR3 is TGTGCCAGCAGTTTGACGGGAGGGGGGAATGAGCAGTTCTTC.

V is TRBV7-3 and J is TRBJ1-1; TRBD1 aligns across 9 bases. Germline V gives CDR1 SGHTA, CDR2 FQGTGA. The CDR3 length is 15 residues. The J segment lost 3 bases and the V segment lost 1 base, leaving 3 bases of the junction unmatched. DNA of the CDR3: TGTGCCAGCAGCTTAAGAGGGACAGGGTACACTGAAGCTTTCTTT. Translating it yields CASSLRGTGYTEAFF.

The rearrangement links TRBV5-1 to TRBJ1-1; D not certain. This CDR3 has 15 residues. The germline gives CDR1 SGHRS, CDR2 YFSETQ. V was clipped by 3 bases and J by 0 bases, with 12 bases between them. The CDR3 loop is CASSSASHLNTEAFF. CDR3 in DNA: TGCGCCAGCAGCTCCGCGTCCCATTTGAACACTGAAGCTTTCTTT.

The chain couples TRBV27 to TRBJ2-4, with 7 bases fitting TRBD2. V lost 2 bases and J lost 0; bases outside the gene matches: 10. The CDR3 covers 18 residues. CDR1 is MNHEY and CDR2 is SMNVEV in the germline V gene (reference sequence). CDR3 loop: CASSLRGGEVLAKNIQYF. DNA of the CDR3: TGTGCCAGCAGTTTAAGGGGAGGGGAAGTTTTAGCCAAAAACATTCAGTACTTC.

The rearrangement joins TRBV5-1 to TRBJ2-3; TRBD2 might be the D (6 bases). The length of the CDR3 is 15 residues. The V and J ends lost 4 bases and 3 bases respectively, with 15 bases between them. CDR1 and CDR2 (germline): SGHRS, YFSETQ. CDR3 in amino acids: CASSTRLEITDTQYF. In DNA form, the CDR3 reads TGCGCCAGCAGCACACGACTAGAGATAACAGATACGCAGTATTTT.

The chain joins TRBV7-9 to TRBJ2-6; D is uncertain. V shed 5 bases and J shed 3 bases, with 14 bases lying between them. CDR1 is SEHNR, CDR2 FQNEAQ, per germline (reference sequence). The CDR3 sequence is 16 residues long. CDR3 amino acids: CASSLPPFGGANVLTF. The DNA for the CDR3 is TGTGCCAGCAGCCTACCCCCATTTGGTGGGGCCAACGTCCTGACTTTC.

The chain recombines TRBV7-9 with TRBJ1-2; weak D call: TRBD1 (5 bases). The CDR3 is made up of 15 amino acids. Trimming removed 1 base at V and 3 bases at J, with 12 bases between. Per the germline V gene, CDR1 is SEHNR and CDR2 is FQNEAQ (reference sequence). The CDR3 loop reads CASSLGGRADYGYTF. In nucleotides, the CDR3 is TGTGCCAGCAGCTTAGGCGGCAGGGCGGACTATGGCTACACCTTC. The full variable domain, in which reference TRBV7-9 and TRBJ1-2 provide the parts outside the CDR3, is DTGVSQNPRHKITKRGQNVTFRCDPISEHNRLYWYRQTLGQGPEFLTYFQNEAQLEKSRLLSDRFSAERPKGSFSTLEIQRTEQGDSAMYLCASSLGGRADYGYTFGSGTRLTVV.

This clone was detected only once. The chain recombines TRBV5-1 with TRBJ2-5, with 9 positions matching TRBD1. The CDR3 has 15 amino acids. The V segment lost 4 bases and the J segment 5 bases; nucleotides outside the gene matches: 9. Germline CDR1 SGHRS, CDR2 YFSETQ. CDR3 bases: TGCGCCAGCAGCGTACCGACAGGGGGGTTGGAGACCCAGTACTTC. This encodes CASSVPTGGLETQYF.